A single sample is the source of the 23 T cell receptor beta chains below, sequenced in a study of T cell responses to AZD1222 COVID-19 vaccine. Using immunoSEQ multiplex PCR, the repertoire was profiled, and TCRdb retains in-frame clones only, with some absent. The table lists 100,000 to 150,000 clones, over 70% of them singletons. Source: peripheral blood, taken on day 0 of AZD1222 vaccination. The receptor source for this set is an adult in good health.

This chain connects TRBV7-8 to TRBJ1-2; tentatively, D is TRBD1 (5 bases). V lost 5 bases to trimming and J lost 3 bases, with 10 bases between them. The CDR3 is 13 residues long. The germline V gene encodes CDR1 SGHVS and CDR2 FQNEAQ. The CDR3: CASSPGQDYGYTF. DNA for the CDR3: TGTGCCAGCAGCCCGGGGCAGGACTATGGCTACACCTTC.

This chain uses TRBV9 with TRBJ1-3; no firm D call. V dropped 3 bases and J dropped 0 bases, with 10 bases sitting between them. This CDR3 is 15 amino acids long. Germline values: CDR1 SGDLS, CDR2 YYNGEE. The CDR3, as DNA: TGTGCCAGCAGCGCCCAGGTCTTCTCTGGAAACACCATATATTTT. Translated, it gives CASSAQVFSGNTIYF.

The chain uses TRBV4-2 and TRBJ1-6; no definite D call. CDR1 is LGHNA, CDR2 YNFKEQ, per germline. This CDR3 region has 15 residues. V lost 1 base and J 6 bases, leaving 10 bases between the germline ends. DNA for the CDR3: TGTGCCAGCAGCCAAGCGGCAGATAGTAATTCACCCCTCCACTTT. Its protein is CASSQAADSNSPLHF.

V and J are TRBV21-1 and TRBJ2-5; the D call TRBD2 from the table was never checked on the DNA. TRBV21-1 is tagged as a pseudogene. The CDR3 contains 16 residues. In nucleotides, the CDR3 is TGTGCCAGCAGGGGGGCTAGCGGGGGTTTCCAAGAGACCCAGTACTTC. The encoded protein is CASRGASGGFQETQYF.

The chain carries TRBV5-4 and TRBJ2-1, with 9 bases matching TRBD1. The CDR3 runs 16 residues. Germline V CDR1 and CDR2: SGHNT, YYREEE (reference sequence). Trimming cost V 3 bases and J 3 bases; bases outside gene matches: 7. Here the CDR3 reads CASSSWTGVNYNEQFF. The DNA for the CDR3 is TGTGCCAGCAGCTCCTGGACAGGGGTTAACTACAATGAGCAGTTCTTC.

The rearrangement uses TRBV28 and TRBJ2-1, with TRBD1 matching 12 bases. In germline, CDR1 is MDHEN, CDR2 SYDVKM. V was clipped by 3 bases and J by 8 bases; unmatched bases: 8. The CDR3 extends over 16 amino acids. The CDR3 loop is CASSLGGTGGFDEQFF. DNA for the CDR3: TGTGCCAGCAGTTTGGGCGGGACAGGGGGCTTTGATGAGCAGTTCTTC. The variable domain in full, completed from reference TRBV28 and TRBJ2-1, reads DVKVTQSSRYLVKRTGEKVFLECVQDMDHENMFWYRQDPGLGLRLIYFSYDVKMKEKGDIPEGYSVSREKKERFSLILESASTNQTSMYLCASSLGGTGGFDEQFFGPGTRLTVL.

The CDR3 loop reads CASSFIGGSYNSPLHF. Written as DNA, the CDR3 is TGCGCCAGCAGCTTCATTGGGGGTTCCTATAATTCACCCCTCCACTTT. This rearrangement joins TRBV5-1 to TRBJ1-6; maybe TRBD1 (5 bases). The CDR3 has 16 amino acids. V lost 2 bases and J 1 base, leaving 10 bases between the germline ends. CDR1 SGHRS and CDR2 YFSETQ come from the germline V gene.

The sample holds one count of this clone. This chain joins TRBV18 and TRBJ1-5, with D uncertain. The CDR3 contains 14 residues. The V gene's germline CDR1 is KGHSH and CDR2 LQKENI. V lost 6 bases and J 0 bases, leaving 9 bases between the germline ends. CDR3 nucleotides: TGTGCCAGCTCCCCTACCCCTAGCAATCAGCCCCAGCATTTT. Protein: CASSPTPSNQPQHF.

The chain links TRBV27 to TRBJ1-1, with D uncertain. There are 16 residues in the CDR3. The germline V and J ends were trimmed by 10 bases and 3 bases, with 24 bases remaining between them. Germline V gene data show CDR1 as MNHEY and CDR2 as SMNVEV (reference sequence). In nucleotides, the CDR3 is TGTGCCACCGGACGCATTTATAATAGAGGGTACACTGAAGCTTTCTTT. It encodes CATGRIYNRGYTEAFF.

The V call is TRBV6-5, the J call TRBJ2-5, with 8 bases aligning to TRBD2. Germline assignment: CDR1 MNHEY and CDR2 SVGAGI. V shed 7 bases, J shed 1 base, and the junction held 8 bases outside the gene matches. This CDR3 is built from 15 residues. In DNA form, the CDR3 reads TGTGCCAGCACCAATTCGGGGGGGAGCCAAGAGACCCAGTACTTC. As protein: CASTNSGGSQETQYF.

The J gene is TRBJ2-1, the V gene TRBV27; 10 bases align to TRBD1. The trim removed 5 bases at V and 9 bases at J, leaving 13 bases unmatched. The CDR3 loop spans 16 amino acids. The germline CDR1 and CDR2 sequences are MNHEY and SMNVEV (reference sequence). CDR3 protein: CASSHDGTGVRSEQFF. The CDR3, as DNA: TGTGCCAGCAGTCATGACGGGACAGGGGTACGGAGTGAGCAGTTCTTC.

The CDR3 sequence: CASSLPPGNTEAFF. As DNA, the CDR3 is TGTGCCAGCAGCTTACCCCCAGGGAACACTGAAGCTTTCTTT. V and J are TRBV13 and TRBJ1-1, with unresolved D. Germline CDR1 reads PRHDT; CDR2 reads FYEKMQ (reference sequence). V lost 2 bases and J 1 base, leaving 8 bases between the germline ends. The CDR3 is 14 residues long. The complete variable domain, with remaining parts taken from reference TRBV13 and TRBJ1-1, reads AAGVIQSPRHLIKEKRETATLKCYPIPRHDTVYWYQQGPGQDPQFLISFYEKMQSDKGSIPDRFSAQQFSDYHSELNMSSLELGDSALYFCASSLPPGNTEAFFGQGTRLTVV.

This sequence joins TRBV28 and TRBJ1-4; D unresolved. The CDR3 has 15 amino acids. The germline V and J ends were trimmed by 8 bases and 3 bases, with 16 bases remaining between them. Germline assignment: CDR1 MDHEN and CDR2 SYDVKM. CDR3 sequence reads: CASSGHTPANEKLFF. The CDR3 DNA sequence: TGTGCCAGCTCCGGTCATACGCCTGCTAATGAAAAACTGTTTTTT.

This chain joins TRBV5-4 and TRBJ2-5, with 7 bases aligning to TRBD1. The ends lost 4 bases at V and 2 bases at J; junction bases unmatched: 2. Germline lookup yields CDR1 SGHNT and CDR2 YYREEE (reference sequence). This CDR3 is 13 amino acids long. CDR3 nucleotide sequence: TGTGCCAGCAGCCGGGACAGACAAGAGACCCAGTACTTC. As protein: CASSRDRQETQYF. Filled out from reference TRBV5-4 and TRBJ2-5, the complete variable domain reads ETGVTQSPTHLIKTRGQQVTLRCSSQSGHNTVSWYQQALGQGPQFIFQYYREEENGRGNFPPRFSGLQFPNYSSELNVNALELDDSALYLCASSRDRQETQYFGPGTRLLVL.

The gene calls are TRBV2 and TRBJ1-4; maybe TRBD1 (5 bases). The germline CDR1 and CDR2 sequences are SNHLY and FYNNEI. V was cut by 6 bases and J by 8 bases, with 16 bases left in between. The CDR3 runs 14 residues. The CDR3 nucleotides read TGTGCCAGCAGACCAGACGTGGGGGGAGAAAAACTGTTTTTT. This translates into CASRPDVGGEKLFF.

CDR3 sequence: CASSPGTSVYNEQFF. DNA of the CDR3: TGTGCCAGCAGCCCCGGGACTAGCGTCTACAATGAGCAGTTCTTC. The chain employs TRBV27 and TRBJ2-1, with 10 nucleotides matching TRBD2. The trim removed 6 bases at V and 3 bases at J, leaving 5 bases unmatched. CDR1 and CDR2 from the germline V gene are MNHEY and SMNVEV (reference sequence). The CDR3 is 15 amino acids.

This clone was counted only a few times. CDR3 amino acids: CASSTDSNTEAFF. The CDR3 DNA is TGTGCCAGCAGCACGGACAGTAACACTGAAGCTTTCTTT. J is TRBJ1-1 and V is TRBV7-8; D possibly corresponds to TRBD1 (6 bases). CDR3 length equals 13 residues. V was shortened by 5 bases and J by 2 bases, with 9 bases between the two germline ends. From germline, CDR1 is SGHVS and CDR2 FQNEAQ. The full variable domain, its missing parts supplied by reference TRBV7-8 and TRBJ1-1, is GAGVSQSPRYKVAKRGQDVALRCDPISGHVSLFWYQQALGQGPEFLTYFQNEAQLDKSGLPSDRFFAERPEGSVSTLKIQRTQQEDSAVYLCASSTDSNTEAFFGQGTRLTVV.

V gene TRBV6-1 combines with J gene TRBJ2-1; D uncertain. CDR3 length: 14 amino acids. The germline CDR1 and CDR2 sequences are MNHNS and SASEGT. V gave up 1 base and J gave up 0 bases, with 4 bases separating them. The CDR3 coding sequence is TGTGCCAGCAGTGAAGGCGGCTCCTACAATGAGCAGTTCTTC. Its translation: CASSEGGSYNEQFF.

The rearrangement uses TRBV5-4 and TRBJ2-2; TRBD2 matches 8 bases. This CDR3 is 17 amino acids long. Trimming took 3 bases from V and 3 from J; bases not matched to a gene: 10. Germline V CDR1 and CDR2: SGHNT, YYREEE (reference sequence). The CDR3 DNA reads TGTGCCAGCAGCTCCCCGGGACTAGGAGCAGACACCGGGGAGCTGTTTTTT. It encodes CASSSPGLGADTGELFF.

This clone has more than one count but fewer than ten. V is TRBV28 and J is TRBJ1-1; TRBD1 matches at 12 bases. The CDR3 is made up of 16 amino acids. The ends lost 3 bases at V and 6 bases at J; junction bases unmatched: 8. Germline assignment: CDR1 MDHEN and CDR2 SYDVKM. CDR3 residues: CASSLGTGGAGAEAFF. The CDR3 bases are TGTGCCAGCAGTTTGGGGACAGGGGGCGCGGGCGCTGAAGCTTTCTTT.

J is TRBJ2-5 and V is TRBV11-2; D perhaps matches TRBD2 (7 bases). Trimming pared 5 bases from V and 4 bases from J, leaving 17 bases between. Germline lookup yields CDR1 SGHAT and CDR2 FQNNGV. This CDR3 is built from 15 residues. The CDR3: CASSPGGLMGETQYF. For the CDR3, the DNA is TGTGCCAGCAGCCCGGGGGGCCTAATGGGAGAGACCCAGTACTTC.

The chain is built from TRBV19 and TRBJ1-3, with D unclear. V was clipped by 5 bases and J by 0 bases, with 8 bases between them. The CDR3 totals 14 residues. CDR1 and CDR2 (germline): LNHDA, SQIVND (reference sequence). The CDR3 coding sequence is TGTGCCAGTAGTGAGGCGTTCTCTGGAAACACCATATATTTT. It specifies CASSEAFSGNTIYF. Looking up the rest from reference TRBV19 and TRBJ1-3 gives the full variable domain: DGGITQSPKYLFRKEGQNVTLSCEQNLNHDAMYWYRQDPGQGLRLIYYSQIVNDFQKGDIAEGYSVSREKKESFPLTVTSAQKNPTAFYLCASSEAFSGNTIYFGEGSWLTVV.

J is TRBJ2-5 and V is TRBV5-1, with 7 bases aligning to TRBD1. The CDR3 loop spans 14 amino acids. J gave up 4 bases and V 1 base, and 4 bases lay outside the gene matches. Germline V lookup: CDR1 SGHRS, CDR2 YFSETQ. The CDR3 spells CASSLTTGRETQYF. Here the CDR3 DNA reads TGCGCCAGCAGCTTGACGACAGGGCGAGAGACCCAGTACTTC.